This T cell receptor (beta chain) was obtained from a study of liver allograft versus peripheral blood T cells. Whole-study context: In transplanted livers, T cell receptor repertoires were compared with those found in the recipients' peripheral blood. Study-level results: Differences were reported between the T cell receptor repertoires inside liver allografts and those that were detected in peripheral blood.

This clonotype has a handful of counts. The target antigen is unknown. TCRdb re-analysed the reads in MiXCR, keeping a single row per CDR3 protein. The sample records more than 10,000 distinct CDR3 sequences, 15% to 20% being singletons. This clonotype originated in a human patient who had a liver transplant. Part of the T cell pool may stem from the graft donor.

CDR3 in DNA: TGCAGCGTTGAAGCGGGGCCCAATCAGCCCCAGCATTTT. Encoded protein: CSVEAGPNQPQHF. V and J are TRBV29-1 and TRBJ1-5, with a possible D match to TRBD1 (5 bases). V lost 1 base to trimming and J lost 3 bases, with 7 bases between them. Germline V gene data show CDR1 as SQVTM and CDR2 as ANQGSEA. The CDR3 consists of 13 residues.